This entry lists 26 T cell receptor beta chains sequenced from one sample in a study of blood T cell repertoires in COVID-19. Libraries were prepared by immunoSEQ multiplex PCR; TCRdb keeps only in-frame clonotypes and omits some of them. The data hold some 97,000 clones, with roughly 89% observed a single time. The sequenced sample consisted of peripheral blood. These receptors were taken from a man aged 65 to 85 with acute or convalescent COVID-19.

Only one count was recorded for this clone. The chain is built from TRBV24-1 and TRBJ2-3; D is unclear. The germline gives CDR1 KGHDR, CDR2 SFDVKD. Trimming took 6 bases from V and 5 from J, leaving 11 bases between them. The CDR3 covers 13 residues. CDR3 amino acids: CATSNLERDTQYF. Here the CDR3 DNA reads TGTGCCACCAGTAATCTAGAGAGAGATACGCAGTATTTT.

This chain joins TRBV6-6 and TRBJ2-1, with D unclear. The CDR3 consists of 13 residues. The ends were cut back, 10 bases at V and 6 bases at J, with 16 bases in the middle. CDR1 is MNHNY and CDR2 is SVGAGI in the germline V gene (reference sequence). CDR3 sequence (DNA): TGTGCCACCATGATCCTCAGTCCCAATGAGCAGTTCTTC. Protein: CATMILSPNEQFF.

V usage is TRBV28 and J usage is TRBJ1-2; TRBD1 might be the D (5 bases). The ends were cut back, 3 bases at V and 4 bases at J, with 9 bases in the middle. The CDR3 is 13 residues long. The germline V gene has CDR1 MDHEN and CDR2 SYDVKM. This chain's CDR3 is CASSFVGVYGYTF. The CDR3 DNA reads as TGTGCCAGCAGTTTTGTAGGGGTCTATGGCTACACCTTC.

The rearrangement joins TRBV18 to TRBJ1-3; TRBD1 might be the D (5 bases). Germline CDR1 is KGHSH and CDR2 is LQKENI. Trimming took off 4 bases at V and 2 bases at J, with 12 bases between the two ends. The CDR3 totals 15 residues. The CDR3 DNA is TGTGCCAGCTCACAGGACACCTGGACTGGAAACACCATATATTTT. Its translation: CASSQDTWTGNTIYF.

About this clone: Other DNA sequences of this sample code for an identical CDR3. The chain has TRBV7-2 and TRBJ1-1; D is perhaps TRBD1 (6 bases). Germline V lookup: CDR1 SGHTA, CDR2 FQGNSA. The CDR3 spans 13 residues. V was cut by 2 bases and J by 3 bases, with 7 bases left in between. CDR3 region: CASSLQGYTEAFF. The CDR3 bases are TGTGCCAGCAGCTTACAGGGGTACACTGAAGCTTTCTTT.

The chain links TRBV13 to TRBJ1-2, with 10 nucleotides matching TRBD1. This CDR3 has 17 amino acids. In germline, CDR1 is PRHDT, CDR2 FYEKMQ (reference sequence). V dropped 5 bases and J dropped 4; count of bases not matched to a gene: 13. CDR3 coding DNA: TGTGCCAGCAGCCCATCACCCGGGACAGGGGACCCCTATGGCTACACCTTC. Its translation: CASSPSPGTGDPYGYTF.

The CDR3 spells CASSLRYDSYTQYF. The CDR3 bases are TGTGCCAGCAGCTTAAGATACGACAGCTATACGCAGTATTTT. The rearrangement links TRBV7-2 to TRBJ2-3, with D tentatively TRBD1 (5 bases). The CDR3 covers 14 residues. With 2 bases removed from V and 7 bases from J, the gap between germline ends came to 13 bases. Per germline, CDR1 SGHTA and CDR2 FQGNSA.

V is TRBV4-1 and J is TRBJ1-2, with 9 bases matching TRBD1. Germline CDR1 and CDR2: MGHRA and YSYEKL. Trimming at V came to 0 bases and at J to 2 bases, leaving 10 bases not matched to a gene. This CDR3 contains 18 residues. CDR3 DNA sequence: TGCGCCAGCAGCCAAGACCGAACAGGGGGCGCGTCCAACTATGGCTACACCTTC. Translating it yields CASSQDRTGGASNYGYTF.

This chain links TRBV25-1 with TRBJ1-2; unclear D gene. The CDR3 consists of 12 residues. Germline CDR1 MGHDK, CDR2 SYGVNS. V shed 5 bases and J shed 4 bases, with 8 bases lying between them. The DNA for the CDR3 is TGTGCCAGCAGTTACAGTTCCTATGGCTACACCTTC. It codes for CASSYSSYGYTF.

The chain recombines TRBV18 with TRBJ1-2; unclear D gene. Germline V CDR1 and CDR2: KGHSH, LQKENI. The V end was cut by 3 bases, the J end by 8 bases, with 19 bases between. This CDR3 contains 15 residues. CDR3 sequence reads: CASSPRDTTILGYTF. The CDR3 bases are TGTGCCAGCTCACCGCGGGATACTACCATTCTGGGCTACACCTTC.

This rearrangement joins TRBV7-2 to TRBJ1-1; D ambiguous. Trimming shortened V by 3 bases and J by 5 bases, and 13 bases separated the two germline ends. In germline, CDR1 is SGHTA, CDR2 FQGNSA. This CDR3 has 14 amino acids. CDR3 nucleotides: TGTGCCAGCAGCTTGGACCTTTGGAGGACTGAAGCTTTCTTT. Its protein is CASSLDLWRTEAFF.

The rearrangement links TRBV6-6 to TRBJ1-2, with a tentative D call TRBD1 (6 bases). Germline assignment: CDR1 MNHNY and CDR2 SVGAGI (reference sequence). The CDR3 consists of 14 residues. Trimming stripped 4 bases from V and 4 bases from J, with 13 bases between. CDR3 protein: CASSSPTGFYGYTF. The DNA for the CDR3 is TGTGCCAGCAGTTCCCCCACAGGGTTCTATGGCTACACCTTC.

V is TRBV13 and J is TRBJ2-5, with 9 nucleotides matching TRBD1. This CDR3 spans 13 amino acids. V was clipped by 5 bases and J by 4 bases; unmatched bases: 2. Germline CDR1 reads PRHDT; CDR2 reads FYEKMQ (reference sequence). The CDR3 DNA follows: TGTGCCAGCAGCCAACAGGGGGCAGAGACCCAGTACTTC. Amino acid sequence: CASSQQGAETQYF.

The chain employs TRBV3-1 (or the pseudogene TRBV3-2) and TRBJ2-7; no reliable D call. CDR3 length: 13 residues. The V gene's germline CDR1 is LGHDT and CDR2 YNNKEL (reference sequence). Deletions cut 3 bases from V and 3 bases from J, with 9 bases between. As DNA, the CDR3 is TGTGCCAGCAGCCAGGCAGGTATCTACGAGCAGTACTTC. Translation: CASSQAGIYEQYF.

This rearrangement joins TRBV27 to TRBJ1-2; D remains ambiguous. CDR1 MNHEY and CDR2 SMNVEV come from the germline V gene (reference sequence). The CDR3 is 13 amino acids. V lost 3 bases and J 4 bases, leaving 9 bases between the germline ends. CDR3 bases: TGTGCCAGCAGTTTCAGAGCGGGCTATGGCTACACCTTC. It translates to CASSFRAGYGYTF.

The chain is built from TRBV12-3 or TRBV12-4 and TRBJ1-4; D gene uncertain. The CDR3 contains 11 residues. Trimming cost V 3 bases and J 17 bases, with 13 bases left between them. The CDR3 sequence is CASSLTAPGFF. The CDR3 DNA follows: TGTGCCAGCAGTTTGACCGCCCCGGGTTTTTTT.

The gene calls are TRBV23-1 and TRBJ2-7; tentatively, D is TRBD2 (6 bases). TRBV23-1 is noted as an ORF with a role that remains uncertain. Trimming removed 7 bases from V and 3 bases from J, with 16 bases in between. The CDR3 length is 14 residues. This CDR3 reads CASTNRGRNYEQYF. DNA for the CDR3: TGCGCCAGCACCAATCGGGGGAGGAACTACGAGCAGTACTTC.

V usage is TRBV11-2 and J usage is TRBJ2-7, with 8 bases matching TRBD1. The V segment lost 4 bases and the J segment 7 bases; nucleotides outside the gene matches: 6. The CDR3 loop spans 13 amino acids. Per the germline V gene, CDR1 is SGHAT and CDR2 is FQNNGV. The CDR3 region has the DNA TGTGCCAGCAGCTCGGGACAGGCGAGGGAGCAGTACTTC. This gives the protein CASSSGQAREQYF. The full variable domain, in which reference TRBV11-2 and TRBJ2-7 provide the parts outside the CDR3, is EAGVAQSPRYKIIEKRQSVAFWCNPISGHATLYWYQQILGQGPKLLIQFQNNGVVDDSQLPKDRFSAERLKGVDSTLKIQPAKLEDSAVYLCASSSGQAREQYFGPGTRLTVT.

The chain links TRBV7-8 to TRBJ2-1, with 8 positions matching TRBD2. CDR1 SGHVS and CDR2 FQNEAQ come from the germline V gene. CDR3 size: 16 residues. Trimming cost V 1 base and J 4 bases; bases outside gene matches: 6. In nucleotides, the CDR3 is TGTGCCAGCAGCTTAGATAGGGCTAGCGGGTACAATGAGCAGTTCTTC. It translates to CASSLDRASGYNEQFF.

The chain combines TRBV10-3 with TRBJ1-3; TRBD1 agrees at 9 bases. The CDR3 runs to 18 residues. CDR1 is ENHRY and CDR2 is SYGVKD in the germline V gene. The V segment lost 6 bases and the J segment 0 bases; nucleotides outside the gene matches: 12. CDR3 in amino acids: CAIRSDDRGGFSGNTIYF. CDR3 coding DNA: TGTGCCATCAGGAGCGATGACAGGGGGGGGTTCTCTGGAAACACCATATATTTT.

This chain connects TRBV7-3 to TRBJ2-1, with 8 positions matching TRBD2. In germline, CDR1 is SGHTA, CDR2 FQGTGA. With 5 bases clipped from V and 10 bases from J, the junction kept 7 bases outside the gene matches. This CDR3 contains 13 residues. The CDR3 sequence is CASSPGTSREQFF. DNA of the CDR3: TGTGCCAGCAGCCCGGGGACTAGTCGGGAGCAGTTCTTC.

The chain employs TRBV6-5 and TRBJ2-1; D is perhaps TRBD2 (6 bases). The ends were cut back, 8 bases at V and 6 bases at J, with 11 bases in the middle. In germline, CDR1 is MNHEY, CDR2 SVGAGI. The CDR3 covers 12 residues. The CDR3 DNA is TGTGCCAGCCTGGGGGGAGCCAATGAGCAGTTCTTC. Its translation is CASLGGANEQFF.

J is TRBJ1-1 and V is TRBV6-5; D uncertain. With 0 bases removed from V and 5 bases from J, the gap between germline ends came to 13 bases. CDR3 length: 15 amino acids. Germline V gives CDR1 MNHEY, CDR2 SVGAGI. CDR3 DNA sequence: TGTGCCAGCAGTTACTCGATCCGGGTTGGGACTGAAGCTTTCTTT. Translated, it gives CASSYSIRVGTEAFF.

The V gene is TRBV5-1, the J gene TRBJ1-3; 8 positions match TRBD1. CDR1 SGHRS and CDR2 YFSETQ come from the germline V gene. The ends lost 4 bases at V and 0 bases at J; junction bases unmatched: 6. The CDR3 spans 16 residues. The CDR3 protein is CASSRGQATSGNTIYF. The DNA of the CDR3 is TGCGCCAGCAGCCGGGGACAGGCCACCTCTGGAAACACCATATATTTT.

At least ten counts were recorded for this clone. The rearrangement uses TRBV4-1 and TRBJ2-1, with 7 bases lining up with TRBD1. Trimming cost V 1 base and J 9 bases; bases outside gene matches: 3. The CDR3 is 13 amino acids. Germline assignment: CDR1 MGHRA and CDR2 YSYEKL. CDR3 in amino acids: CASSQGQGTEQFF. DNA of the CDR3: TGCGCCAGCAGCCAAGGACAGGGAACTGAGCAGTTCTTC.

The J gene is TRBJ2-7, the V gene TRBV28; 10 nucleotides agree with TRBD1. With V trimmed by 6 bases and J by 0 bases, 8 bases remained unmatched. The CDR3 totals 16 residues. CDR1 and CDR2 (germline): MDHEN, SYDVKM. CDR3: CASSHTRDRGSYEQYF. In nucleotides, the CDR3 is TGTGCCAGCAGCCATACCCGGGACAGGGGCTCCTACGAGCAGTACTTC.